Here is one TCR beta chain with its context. The same CDR3 arises from other DNA sequences in this sample as well. This sample was taken from a study of blood T cell repertoires in COVID-19. Across the study: Samples of COVID-19 (acute and convalescent) were obtained from the United States, Italy and Spain.

CDR1 SGHTA and CDR2 FQGNSA come from the germline V gene. The V end was cut by 4 bases, the J end by 2 bases, with 6 bases between. There are 13 residues in the CDR3. Those who participated ranged in age from about 18 to 89 years and resided in about two dozen US areas. Donors in Cohort 3 counted as recovered after two negative PCRs, clearance, or symptom resolution. Original analysis: Quantification of nucleated cells was approximated via reference gene primer amplification. Measured with immunoSEQ multiplex PCR; TCRdb has only the in-frame clones, and not every one. That table supplies the V and J calls and clone size; D and trimming were determined from the DNA. The profile shows approximately 290,000 clones, approximately 85% of them singletons.

This TCR came from a woman aged 30 to 39 who had recovered from COVID-19. The sequencing input was PBMCs or T cells enriched from blood (not recorded which). This chain connects TRBV7-2 to TRBJ1-5; D is undetermined. Here the CDR3 reads CASSSRGNQPQHF. CDR3 nucleotides: TGTGCCAGCAGCTCCCGGGGCAATCAGCCCCAGCATTTT.